This TCR beta chain came from a study of blood T cell repertoires in COVID-19. For the study at large: The United States, Italy and Spain supplied acute and convalescent COVID-19 samples.

Generated by immunoSEQ multiplex PCR, the TCRdb table keeps only in-frame clones and is missing some. The sample comprises 250,000 or so clones, 86% of which are singletons, and approximately 2.1% rests with the top ten. The CDR3 is 12 amino acids. V gave up 8 bases and J gave up 3 bases; unmatched junction bases: 7. The germline CDR1 and CDR2 sequences are GTSNPN and SVGIG (reference sequence). The receptor comes from a woman aged 45 to 65 who had recovered from COVID-19. The sequenced material came from PBMCs or T cells enriched from blood (not recorded which). The chain has TRBV30 and TRBJ2-7, with 7 bases matching TRBD2. The CDR3 DNA is TGTGCCCTGGAGACTAGCCTCTACGAGCAGTACTTC. Translation gives CALETSLYEQYF.